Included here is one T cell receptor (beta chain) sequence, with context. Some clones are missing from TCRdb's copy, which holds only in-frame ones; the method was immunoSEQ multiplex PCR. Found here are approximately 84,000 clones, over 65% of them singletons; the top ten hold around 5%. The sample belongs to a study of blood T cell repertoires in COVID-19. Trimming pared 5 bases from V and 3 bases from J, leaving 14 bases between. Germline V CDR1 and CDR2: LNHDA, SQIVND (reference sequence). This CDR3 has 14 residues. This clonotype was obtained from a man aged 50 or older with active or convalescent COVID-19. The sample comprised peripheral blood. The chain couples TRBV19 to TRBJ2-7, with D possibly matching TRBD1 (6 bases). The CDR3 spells CASSPLTGLYEQYF. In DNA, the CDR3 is TGTGCCAGTAGTCCCTTGACAGGACTCTACGAGCAGTACTTC.